This TCR beta chain was retrieved from a study of blood T cells in healthy people across ages. For the second PCR, which ran for about 6 to 11 cycles, a sample-barcoded 5' primer and a J-beta primer mix were used. Researchers report that a template-switch adaptor with 12 random nucleotides tagged each cDNA molecule. TCRdb re-called the 5' RACE reads through MiXCR, storing one row per CDR3 protein. This sample has some 700,000 distinct CDR3 sequences, with around a fifth found just once. Broader study findings: Age showed a roughly linear inverse relationship with TCR beta diversity per million T cells. There were more naive CD4+ cells and higher diversity in long-lived donors than in aged donors.

Comment on this clonotype: Its antigen remains unknown.

Germline CDR1 SGHRS, CDR2 YFSETQ. CDR3 length: 15 residues. Trimming left V 5 bases short and J 1 base short, with 13 bases between. This rearrangement joins TRBV5-1 to TRBJ1-5; D is unresolved. This clonotype originated in a man between 70 and 80 years old in good health. Sequencing was performed on blood. The DNA of the CDR3 is TGCGCCAGCAGGATGGGGTGGGGAAGCAATCAGCCCCAGCATTTT. Its protein is CASRMGWGSNQPQHF.